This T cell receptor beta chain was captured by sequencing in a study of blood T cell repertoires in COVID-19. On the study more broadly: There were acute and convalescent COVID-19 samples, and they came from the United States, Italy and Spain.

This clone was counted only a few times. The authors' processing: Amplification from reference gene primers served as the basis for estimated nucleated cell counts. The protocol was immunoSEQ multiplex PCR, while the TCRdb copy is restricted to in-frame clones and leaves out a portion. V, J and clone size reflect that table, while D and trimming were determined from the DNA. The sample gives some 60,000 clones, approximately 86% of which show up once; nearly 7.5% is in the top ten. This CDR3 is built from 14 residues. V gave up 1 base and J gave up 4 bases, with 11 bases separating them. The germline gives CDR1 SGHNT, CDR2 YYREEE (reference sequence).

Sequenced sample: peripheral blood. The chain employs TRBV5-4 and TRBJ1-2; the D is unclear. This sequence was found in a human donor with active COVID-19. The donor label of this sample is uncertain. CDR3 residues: CASSLNAGLYGYTF. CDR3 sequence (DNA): TGTGCCAGCAGCTTGAACGCAGGCCTCTATGGCTACACCTTC. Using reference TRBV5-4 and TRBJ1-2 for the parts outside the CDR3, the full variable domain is ETGVTQSPTHLIKTRGQQVTLRCSSQSGHNTVSWYQQALGQGPQFIFQYYREEENGRGNFPPRFSGLQFPNYSSELNVNALELDDSALYLCASSLNAGLYGYTFGSGTRLTVV.